These T cell receptor beta chains were read from a single sample in a study of T cells in localized non-small cell lung cancer. TCRdb's copy holds only in-frame clones and misses some; the assay was immunoSEQ multiplex PCR. The sample has some 33,000 clones; approximately 90% are singletons. The sequencing used PBMCs, collected before any cancer treatment. Receptor source: a man aged 40 to 70 with stage II lung adenocarcinoma. CDR3s include the opening cysteine and the closing phenylalanine or tryptophan. The D gene is left open where the match is weak. Clone size is stated in some rows and not others, as once, few, many or a class when expanded.

clone_size	v_call	j_call	cdr3_length	d_call	cdr3_nt	cdr3_aa
few	TRBV10-1	TRBJ2-7	15	TRBD2	TGCGCCAGCAGTGAGTCGGTTAGCGGGAGCGACGAGCAGTACTTC	CASSESVSGSDEQYF
NA	TRBV18	TRBJ2-2	13	NA	TGTGCCAGCTCACGACAGAGCCCCGGGGAGCTGTTTTTT	CASSRQSPGELFF
NA	TRBV6-4	TRBJ1-2	17	NA	TGCGCCAGCAGTGACGGCGTTTGGGGCGCTTCTAACTATGGCTACACCTTC	CASSDGVWGASNYGYTF
NA	TRBV7-3	TRBJ2-7	15	TRBD2	TGTGCCAGCAGCAGAGACCCGGCGTCGGGAGGCGAGCAGTACTTC	CASSRDPASGGEQYF
NA	TRBV19	TRBJ2-7	14	NA	TGTGCCAGTAGTCTCCGGGACGCCGACTACGAGCAGTACTTC	CASSLRDADYEQYF
NA	TRBV7-3	TRBJ1-1	18	NA	TGTGCCAGCAGCTTAGTCTGGTTGGGAGGGAGGGTCAACACTGAAGCTTTCTTT	CASSLVWLGGRVNTEAFF
NA	TRBV5-1	TRBJ2-2	16	TRBD2	TGCGCCAGCAGCTTGAAGAGCGGGAGTGGGGCCGGGGAGCTGTTTTTT	CASSLKSGSGAGELFF
NA	TRBV30	TRBJ2-7	17	TRBD2	TGTGCCTGGACCGACCTATCGAGACTAGCGGGAGGCTCCGAGCAGTACTTC	CAWTDLSRLAGGSEQYF
NA	TRBV5-1	TRBJ2-5	16	TRBD1	TGCGCCAGCAGCTTGGAAGACAGGGGAGTAGGGGAGACCCAGTACTTC	CASSLEDRGVGETQYF
NA	TRBV20-1	TRBJ2-1	11	NA	TGCAGTGCCCCACCCGTCAATGAGCAGTTCTTC	CSAPPVNEQFF
NA	TRBV28	TRBJ2-7	15	NA	TGTGCCAGCAGTTTGACGGGAACCCGGAACTACGAGCAGTACTTC	CASSLTGTRNYEQYF
NA	TRBV5-4	TRBJ1-4	17	TRBD1	TGTGCCAGCAGCTTGTGGGGACAGAGTCGGGCAAATGAAAAACTGTTTTTT	CASSLWGQSRANEKLFF
NA	TRBV5-1	TRBJ2-1	13	NA	TGCGCCAGCGCCCGGGACGCTCTCAATGAGCAGTTCTTC	CASARDALNEQFF
NA	TRBV11-1	TRBJ2-1	14	NA	TGTGCCAGCAGCAACCGGGACACCTACAATGAGCAGTTCTTC	CASSNRDTYNEQFF
NA	TRBV7-9	TRBJ1-2	15	NA	TGTGCCAGCAACGATGCAGGTCAGGGTCTCGGGGGCTACACCTTC	CASNDAGQGLGGYTF
NA	TRBV2	TRBJ1-5	16	NA	TGTGCCAGCAGTGTTGAGGGGATATGGCGCAATCAGCCCCAGCATTTT	CASSVEGIWRNQPQHF
NA	TRBV19	TRBJ2-7	13	TRBD1	TGTGCCAGTAGTATGACAGGGGGCAGCGAGCAGTACTTC	CASSMTGGSEQYF
NA	TRBV12-2	TRBJ2-2	14	NA	TGTGCAAGTCGCTTAGTGGGCTACACCGGGGAGCTGTTTTTT	CASRLVGYTGELFF
NA	TRBV11-3	TRBJ2-1	18	NA	TGTGCCAGCAGCTCAGGATTGGTGGGCAAAAGCTCCTACAATGAGCAGTTCTTC	CASSSGLVGKSSYNEQFF
NA	TRBV4-1	TRBJ2-3	15	TRBD2	TGCGCCAGCAGCCGCGGGAGGGCCCCTGCAGATACGCAGTATTTT	CASSRGRAPADTQYF
NA	TRBV7-8	TRBJ2-1	14	NA	TGTGCCAGCAGCTGGTCGGTTCTTGTAAATGAGCAGTTCTTC	CASSWSVLVNEQFF
NA	TRBV27	TRBJ2-3	17	NA	TGTGCCAGCAGTTTCGGGTTCAGGTATAGTGGCACAGATACGCAGTATTTT	CASSFGFRYSGTDTQYF
NA	TRBV5-1	TRBJ1-1	15	NA	TGCGCCAGCAGCTTGGTGGGGGGTCTGAACACTGAAGCTTTCTTT	CASSLVGGLNTEAFF
NA	TRBV19	TRBJ1-5	14	TRBD1	TGTGCCAGTAAAGCCGGACAGGGCAAACAGCCCCAGCATTTT	CASKAGQGKQPQHF
NA	TRBV5-6	TRBJ2-1	17	NA	TGTGCCAGCAGCCCGGAGGTACGGACGAGCTCCTACAATGAGCAGTTCTTC	CASSPEVRTSSYNEQFF
NA	TRBV5-6	TRBJ2-7	16	TRBD2	TGTGCCAGCAGCTCTTTAGGAGGGCTAGCGGGAGGCGAGCAGTACTTC	CASSSLGGLAGGEQYF
NA	TRBV6-1	TRBJ2-7	12	NA	TGTGCCAGCTCGCAGGAGGGCTACGAGCAGTACTTC	CASSQEGYEQYF
NA	TRBV18	TRBJ2-5	12	NA	TGTGCCAGCTCACCAGGGGGAGAGACCCAGTACTTC	CASSPGGETQYF
NA	TRBV14	TRBJ1-1	15	TRBD1	TGTGCCAGCAGCCCTGACAGGGAGATGAACACTGAAGCTTTCTTT	CASSPDREMNTEAFF
NA	TRBV15	TRBJ1-1	15	TRBD1	TGTGCCACCAGCAGTGGGACAGGGAGGGACACTGAAGCTTTCTTT	CATSSGTGRDTEAFF
NA	TRBV5-1	TRBJ1-2	13	TRBD1	TGCGCCAGCAGCATCGGGACAGCCTATGGCTACACCTTC	CASSIGTAYGYTF
few	TRBV5-4	TRBJ2-5	15	NA	TGTGCCAGCAGCTTGGGGGGGGCAGGTCAAGAGACCCAGTACTTC	CASSLGGAGQETQYF
NA	TRBV9	TRBJ2-7	16	TRBD1	TGTGCCAGCAGCGCCACATCGGGACAGGGGGCCCACGAGCAGTACTTC	CASSATSGQGAHEQYF
NA	TRBV30	TRBJ2-3	15	NA	TGTGCCTGGAGTGTATCTGTAGCGGCAAAAGCAAGGGCGTATTTT	CAWSVSVAAKARAYF
NA	TRBV7-3	TRBJ2-1	15	TRBD1	TGTGCCAGCAGCTTACAGGGGGATTTCTACAATGAGCAGTTCTTC	CASSLQGDFYNEQFF
NA	TRBV11-1	TRBJ1-1	16	NA	TGTGCCAGCAGCTTAGAGCCTCCAAGGGGGAACACTGAAGTTTTCTTT	CASSLEPPRGNTEVFF
NA	TRBV7-2	TRBJ1-1	15	NA	TGTGCCAGCAGCTCCTCCGGGACTCCAGGTTTAGGCGCTTTCTTT	CASSSSGTPGLGAFF
NA	TRBV4-1	TRBJ1-2	14	NA	TGCGCCAGCAGCCTCCCGGGGAAGCCCCAGGGCTACACCTTC	CASSLPGKPQGYTF
NA	TRBV7-8	TRBJ2-1	17	NA	TGTGCCAGCAGCCCTCTGCAGGGGGGCCTCTCCTACAATGAGCAGTTCTTC	CASSPLQGGLSYNEQFF
once	TRBV7-9	TRBJ1-1	15	NA	TGTGCCAGCAGCTTGGGGGGGGCTCCGAACACTGAAGCTTTCTTT	CASSLGGAPNTEAFF
NA	TRBV19	TRBJ1-2	14	TRBD1	TGTGCCAGCTCTCTCGGACAGGCAGCTTATGGCTACACCTTC	CASSLGQAAYGYTF
NA	TRBV25-1	TRBJ2-3	16	NA	TGTGCCAGCAGTGCCGTCCCGGGGGTCGGAACAGATACGCAGTATTTT	CASSAVPGVGTDTQYF